These T cell receptor beta chains were read from a single sample in a study of OX40 agonist ivuxolimab in advanced cancers. Using immunoSEQ multiplex PCR, the repertoire was profiled, and TCRdb retains in-frame clones only, with some absent. This sample has 45,000 to 60,000 clones, with 87% found just once. Sample: CD4+ or CD8+ T cells sorted from blood, taken in a trial of the OX40 agonist ivuxolimab. These receptors were collected from an adult with an advanced solid tumor such as melanoma, head and neck, liver or kidney cancer. The CDR3 runs from the conserved cysteine through the conserved F or W. A D gene is named only where the DNA matches it firmly. The listing skips clone size in some rows; elsewhere it reads once, few, many or a size class.

>NA|TRBV18|TRBJ1-1|TRBD1
TGTGCCAGCTCACCCCAAGGGACAGGGATGAACACTGAAGCTTTCTTT
CASSPQGTGMNTEAFF
>NA|TRBV29-1|TRBJ1-5|NA
TGCAGCGTGGGGGTAGGGACACAGAATCAGCCCCAGCATTTT
CSVGVGTQNQPQHF
>NA|TRBV7-2|TRBJ2-7|NA
TGTGCCAGCACCCTGGGACGGACGTACGAGCAGTACTTC
CASTLGRTYEQYF
>NA|TRBV19|TRBJ1-5|NA
TGTGCCAGTAGTATAAGAGGAACAGGTAATAGCAATCAGCCCCAGCATTTT
CASSIRGTGNSNQPQHF
>NA|TRBV27|TRBJ2-7|NA
TGTGCCAGCAGTCTTTCCGTCCCGGTGGGTTACTCCTCAGACGAGCAGTACTTC
CASSLSVPVGYSSDEQYF
>few|TRBV4-1|TRBJ1-2|NA
TGCGCCAGCAGCTTCTTGACAGCACACTATGGCTACACCTTC
CASSFLTAHYGYTF
>NA|TRBV11-2|TRBJ2-7|NA
TGTGCCAGCAGCTTAGGAGGGTTGGAGCAGTACTTC
CASSLGGLEQYF
>NA|TRBV11-2|TRBJ2-3|TRBD1
TGTGCCAGCAGCTTTGTGGGGACAGTTTTT
CASSFVGTVF
>NA|TRBV7-9|TRBJ1-1|TRBD1
TGTGCCAGCAGCTTCACAGGGGCTGAAGCTTTCTTT
CASSFTGAEAFF
>NA|TRBV27|TRBJ1-1|NA
TGTGCCAGCAGTTTATCATCCAGGGGGAACACTGAAGCTTTCTTT
CASSLSSRGNTEAFF
>NA|TRBV7-9|TRBJ1-1|NA
TGTGCCAGCAGTCAGGGGAACACTGAAGCTTTCTTT
CASSQGNTEAFF
>NA|TRBV27|TRBJ2-5|NA
TGTGCCAGCAGCAGCTTTGTAGACTACCAAGAGACCCAGTACTTC
CASSSFVDYQETQYF
>NA|TRBV6-6|TRBJ1-2|NA
TGTGCCAGCAGTTACTTAGGGTCTGATGGCTACACCTTC
CASSYLGSDGYTF
>NA|TRBV27|TRBJ1-2|NA
TGTGCCAGCAGTTTTAAGGGGGGATTCTCTGGAGTCTATGGCTACACCTTC
CASSFKGGFSGVYGYTF
>NA|TRBV6-1|TRBJ1-5|TRBD1
TGTGCCAGCAGAGGGGACAGCTATAGCAATCAGCCCCAGCATTTT
CASRGDSYSNQPQHF
>NA|TRBV18|TRBJ1-6|NA
TGTGCCAGCTCGCCTATATCAGGGGATAATAATTCACCCCTCCACTTT
CASSPISGDNNSPLHF
>NA|TRBV11-2|TRBJ2-5|TRBD2
TGTGCCAGCAGTCCGTGGGTAGCGGGGACCCAAGAGACCCAGTACTTC
CASSPWVAGTQETQYF
>NA|TRBV11-2|TRBJ2-2|NA
TGTGCCAGCACCCTAGTTTACTCCGTGGCCGGGGAGCTGTTTTTT
CASTLVYSVAGELFF
>NA|TRBV5-6|TRBJ2-7|NA
TGTGCCAGCAGCTTGGTGGGGAGCTCCTACGAGCAGTACTTC
CASSLVGSSYEQYF
>NA|TRBV10-3|TRBJ2-3|TRBD2
TGTGCCATCAGGGCAGCGGGAAGAAGGACAGATACGCAGTATTTT
CAIRAAGRRTDTQYF
>NA|TRBV9|TRBJ2-7|TRBD1
TGTGCCAGCAGCACCGGACAGGGGGAAGGGTACGAGCAGTACTTC
CASSTGQGEGYEQYF
>NA|TRBV4-3|TRBJ1-5|NA
TGCGCCAGCAGCCAGGGGTGGGGCCTGAATCAGCCCCAGCATTTT
CASSQGWGLNQPQHF
>NA|TRBV19|TRBJ1-1|NA
TGTGCCAGTAGTATTCAGAACCCGAACACTGAAGCTTTCTTT
CASSIQNPNTEAFF
>NA|TRBV11-3|TRBJ1-1|NA
TGTGCCAGCCGCCCTAGGATAGGGGCGAACACTGAAGCTTTCTTT
CASRPRIGANTEAFF